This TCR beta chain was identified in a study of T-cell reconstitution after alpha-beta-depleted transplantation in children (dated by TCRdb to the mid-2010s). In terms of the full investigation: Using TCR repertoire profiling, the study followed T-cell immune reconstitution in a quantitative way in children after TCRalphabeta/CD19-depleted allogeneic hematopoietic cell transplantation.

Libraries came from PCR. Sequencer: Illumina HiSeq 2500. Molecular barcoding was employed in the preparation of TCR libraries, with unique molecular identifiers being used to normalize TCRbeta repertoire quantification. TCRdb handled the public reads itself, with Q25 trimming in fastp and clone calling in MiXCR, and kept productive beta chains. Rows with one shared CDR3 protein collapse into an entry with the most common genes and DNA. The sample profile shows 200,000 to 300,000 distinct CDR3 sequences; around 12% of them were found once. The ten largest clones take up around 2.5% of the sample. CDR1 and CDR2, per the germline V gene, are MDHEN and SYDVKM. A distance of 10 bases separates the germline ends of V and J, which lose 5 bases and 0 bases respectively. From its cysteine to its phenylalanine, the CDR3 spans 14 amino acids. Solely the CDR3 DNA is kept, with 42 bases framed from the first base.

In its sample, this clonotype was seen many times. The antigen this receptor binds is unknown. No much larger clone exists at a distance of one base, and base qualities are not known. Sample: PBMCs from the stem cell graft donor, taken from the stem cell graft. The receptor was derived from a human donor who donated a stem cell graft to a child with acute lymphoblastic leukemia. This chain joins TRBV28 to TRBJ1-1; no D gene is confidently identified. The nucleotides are TGTGCCAGCAGTCCGGGTACCATGAACACTGAAGCTTTCTTT. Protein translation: CASSPGTMNTEAFF. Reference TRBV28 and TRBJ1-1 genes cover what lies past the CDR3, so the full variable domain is DVKVTQSSRYLVKRTGEKVFLECVQDMDHENMFWYRQDPGLGLRLIYFSYDVKMKEKGDIPEGYSVSREKKERFSLILESASTNQTSMYLCASSPGTMNTEAFFGQGTRLTVV.